A single sample gave rise to the 10 T cell receptor beta chains below, sequenced in a study of T cell responses to AZD1222 COVID-19 vaccine. Method: immunoSEQ multiplex PCR; TCRdb's copy keeps in-frame clones and lacks some. The repertoire has roughly 100,000 clones, around nine tenths of them found once; the top ten carry 2.5%. Sequencing was performed on peripheral blood, taken on day 0 of AZD1222 vaccination. The receptors here all came from an adult in good health.

This sequence joins TRBV11-2 and TRBJ1-3; the D is unclear. V was clipped by 1 base and J by 4 bases, with 17 bases between them. CDR3 size: 17 residues. Germline V gene lookup returns CDR1 SGHAT and CDR2 FQNNGV. In nucleotides, the CDR3 is TGTGCCAGCAGCTTAGCTTTCGGGTTGGGTTCCGGAAACACCATATATTTT. Its protein is CASSLAFGLGSGNTIYF.

The V gene is TRBV7-2, the J gene TRBJ1-5; D remains unclear. The CDR3 contains 15 residues. Germline values: CDR1 SGHTA, CDR2 FQGNSA. V was pared by 2 bases and J by 5 bases, with 13 bases between. CDR3 sequence (DNA): TGTGCCAGCAGCTTACTGGGAAAGAGCGATCAGCCCCAGCATTTT. Protein sequence: CASSLLGKSDQPQHF.

The V and J genes are TRBV7-3 and TRBJ1-1, with 8 bases matching TRBD1. Germline V gene sequence: CDR1 SGHTA, CDR2 FQGTGA. The length of the CDR3 is 15 residues. V was pared by 5 bases and J by 2 bases, with 7 bases of the junction left unmatched. In DNA, the CDR3 is TGTGCCAGCAGCAAAACAGGACAGGGCAACACTGAAGCTTTCTTT. Translated, it gives CASSKTGQGNTEAFF.

This clone was detected once. The V and J genes are TRBV29-1 and TRBJ2-1, with D possibly being TRBD1 (5 bases). The V end lost 2 bases, the J end lost 7 bases, and 12 bases lay between the germline ends. In germline, CDR1 is SQVTM, CDR2 ANQGSEA. This CDR3 has 13 amino acids. Here the CDR3 reads CSVELAQGNEQFF. In DNA, the CDR3 is TGCAGCGTTGAATTAGCCCAGGGAAATGAGCAGTTCTTC.

V and J are TRBV29-1 and TRBJ2-7; D may be TRBD1 (6 bases). The CDR3 is 12 residues long. Per germline, CDR1 SQVTM and CDR2 ANQGSEA. V lost 1 base and J 2 bases, leaving 6 bases between the germline ends. CDR3 nucleotides: TGCAGCGTTGAAGGACAGGCCTACGAGCAGTACTTC. This codes for CSVEGQAYEQYF.

The CDR3 DNA follows: TGTGCCAGCAGCTTAGATTTCATTGGGACTGAAGCTTTCTTT. Its protein product is CASSLDFIGTEAFF. The chain employs TRBV7-9 and TRBJ1-1; D is uncertain. Trimming cost V 1 base and J 5 bases, with 11 bases left between them. The CDR3 has 14 amino acids. The germline V gene has CDR1 SEHNR and CDR2 FQNEAQ (reference sequence).

The rearrangement joins TRBV19 to TRBJ1-4; a possible D gene is TRBD1 (5 bases). The V gene lost 6 bases and the J gene lost 8 bases, with 19 bases spanning the gap. This CDR3 has 15 amino acids. Germline CDR1 is LNHDA and CDR2 is SQIVND (reference sequence). CDR3 loop: CASSLRRGGKEKLFF. CDR3 in DNA: TGTGCCAGTAGCCTCCGCCGGGGCGGCAAGGAAAAACTGTTTTTT. Filled out from reference TRBV19 and TRBJ1-4, the complete variable domain reads DGGITQSPKYLFRKEGQNVTLSCEQNLNHDAMYWYRQDPGQGLRLIYYSQIVNDFQKGDIAEGYSVSREKKESFPLTVTSAQKNPTAFYLCASSLRRGGKEKLFFGSGTQLSVL.

CDR3 coding DNA: TGTGCCAGCAGCCACAGGGCTTCGAACTACGAGCAGTACTTC. It codes for CASSHRASNYEQYF. The chain recombines TRBV6-5 with TRBJ2-7, with TRBD1 as a possible D gene (6 bases). The CDR3 runs 14 residues. V was shortened by 6 bases and J by 3 bases, with 15 bases between the two germline ends. Germline values: CDR1 MNHEY, CDR2 SVGAGI.

CDR3 in DNA: TGCGCCAGCAGTGAGCAGGAGACTAACTATGGCTACACCTTC. As protein: CASSEQETNYGYTF. This chain links TRBV10-2 with TRBJ1-2; D remains ambiguous. CDR3 length: 14 residues. Trimming cost V 2 bases and J 0 bases, with 7 bases left between them. From germline, CDR1 is WSHSY and CDR2 SAAADI.

The chain is built from TRBV7-9 and TRBJ2-7, with D perhaps given as TRBD1 or TRBD2 (5 bases each). V dropped 5 bases and J dropped 2 bases, with 10 bases sitting between them. The CDR3 is made up of 13 amino acids. CDR1 is SEHNR, CDR2 FQNEAQ, per germline (reference sequence). Here the CDR3 DNA reads TGTGCCAGCAGCCCCGAGGGGACCTACGAGCAGTACTTC. Translating gives CASSPEGTYEQYF.